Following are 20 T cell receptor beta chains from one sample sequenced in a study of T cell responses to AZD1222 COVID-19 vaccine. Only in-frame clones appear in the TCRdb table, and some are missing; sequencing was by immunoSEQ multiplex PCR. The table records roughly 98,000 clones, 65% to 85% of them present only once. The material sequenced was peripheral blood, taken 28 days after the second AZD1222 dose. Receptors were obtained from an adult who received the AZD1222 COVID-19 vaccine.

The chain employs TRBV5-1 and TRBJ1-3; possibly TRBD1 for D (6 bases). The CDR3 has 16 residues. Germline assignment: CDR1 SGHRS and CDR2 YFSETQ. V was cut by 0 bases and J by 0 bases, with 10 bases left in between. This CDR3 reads CASSLGGGFSGNTIYF. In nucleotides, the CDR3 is TGCGCCAGCAGCTTGGGAGGGGGTTTCTCTGGAAACACCATATATTTT.

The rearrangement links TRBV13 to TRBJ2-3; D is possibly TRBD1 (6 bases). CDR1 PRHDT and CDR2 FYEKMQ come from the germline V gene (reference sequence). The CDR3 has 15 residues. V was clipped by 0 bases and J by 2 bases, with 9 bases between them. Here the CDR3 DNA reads TGTGCCAGCAGCTTAGGGACAGGCCACACAGATACGCAGTATTTT. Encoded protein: CASSLGTGHTDTQYF.

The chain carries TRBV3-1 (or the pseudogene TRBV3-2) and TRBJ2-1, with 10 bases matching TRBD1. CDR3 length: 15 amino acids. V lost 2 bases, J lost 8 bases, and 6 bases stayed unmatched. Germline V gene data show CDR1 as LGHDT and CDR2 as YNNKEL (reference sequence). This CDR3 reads CASSQPGQGTDEQFF. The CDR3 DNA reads TGTGCCAGCAGCCAACCGGGACAGGGGACGGATGAGCAGTTCTTC.

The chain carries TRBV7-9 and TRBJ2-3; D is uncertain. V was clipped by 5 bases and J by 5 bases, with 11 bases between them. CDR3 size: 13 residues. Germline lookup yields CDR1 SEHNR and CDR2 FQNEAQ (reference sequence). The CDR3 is CASSPHLRDTQYF. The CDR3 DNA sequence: TGTGCCAGCAGCCCACACCTGAGAGATACGCAGTATTTT.

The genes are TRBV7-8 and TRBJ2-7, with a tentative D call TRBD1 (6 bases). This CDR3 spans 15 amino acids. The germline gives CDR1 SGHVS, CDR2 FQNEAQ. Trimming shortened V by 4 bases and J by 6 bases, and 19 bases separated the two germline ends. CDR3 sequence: CASSWGQTTQLEQYF. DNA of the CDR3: TGTGCCAGCAGCTGGGGACAAACCACCCAACTCGAGCAGTACTTC.

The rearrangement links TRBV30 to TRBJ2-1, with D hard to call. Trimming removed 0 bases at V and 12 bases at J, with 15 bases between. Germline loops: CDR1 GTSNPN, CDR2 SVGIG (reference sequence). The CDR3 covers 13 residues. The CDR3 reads CAWSVRTAQRQFF. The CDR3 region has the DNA TGTGCCTGGAGTGTACGCACGGCGCAAAGGCAGTTCTTC.

In DNA, the CDR3 is TGTGCCAGCAGCCCGAATCCTCAATCGGGCGCAGGTGGCTACACCTTC. It codes for CASSPNPQSGAGGYTF. The V gene is TRBV27, the J gene TRBJ1-2; D is unclear. Trimming left V 6 bases short and J 7 bases short, with 24 bases between. CDR3 length equals 16 residues. Germline V gives CDR1 MNHEY, CDR2 SMNVEV (reference sequence).

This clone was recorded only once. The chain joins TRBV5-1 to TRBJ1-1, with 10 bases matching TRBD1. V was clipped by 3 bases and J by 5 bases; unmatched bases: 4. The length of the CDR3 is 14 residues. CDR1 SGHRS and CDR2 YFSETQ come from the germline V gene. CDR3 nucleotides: TGCGCCAGCAGCTCCGGGACAGGGGAAACTGAAGCTTTCTTT. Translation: CASSSGTGETEAFF.

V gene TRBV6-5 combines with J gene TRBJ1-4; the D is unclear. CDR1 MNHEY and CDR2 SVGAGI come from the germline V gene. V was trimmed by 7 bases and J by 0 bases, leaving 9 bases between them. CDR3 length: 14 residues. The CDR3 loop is CASNNWATNEKLFF. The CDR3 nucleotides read TGTGCCAGCAATAATTGGGCAACTAATGAAAAACTGTTTTTT.

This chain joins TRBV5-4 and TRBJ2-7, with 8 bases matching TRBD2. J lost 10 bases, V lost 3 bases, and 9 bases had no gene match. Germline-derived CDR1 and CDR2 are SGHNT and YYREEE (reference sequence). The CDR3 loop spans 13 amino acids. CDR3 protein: CASSSYERESQYF. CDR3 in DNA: TGTGCCAGCAGCTCCTACGAGCGGGAGAGTCAGTACTTC.

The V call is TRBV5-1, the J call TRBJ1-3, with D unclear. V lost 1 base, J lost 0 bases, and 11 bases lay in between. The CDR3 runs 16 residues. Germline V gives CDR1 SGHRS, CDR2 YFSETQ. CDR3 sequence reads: CASSLQSGGSGNTIYF. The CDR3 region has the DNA TGCGCCAGCAGCTTGCAATCAGGTGGCTCTGGAAACACCATATATTTT.

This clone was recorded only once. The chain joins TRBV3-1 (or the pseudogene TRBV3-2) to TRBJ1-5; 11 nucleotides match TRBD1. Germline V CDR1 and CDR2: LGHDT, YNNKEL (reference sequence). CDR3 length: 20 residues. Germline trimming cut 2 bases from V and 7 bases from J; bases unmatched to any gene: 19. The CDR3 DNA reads TGTGCCAGCAGCCAACTCAGCGAAACCGGGACAGGGGGGTCTAACCAGCCCCAGCATTTT. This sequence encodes CASSQLSETGTGGSNQPQHF.

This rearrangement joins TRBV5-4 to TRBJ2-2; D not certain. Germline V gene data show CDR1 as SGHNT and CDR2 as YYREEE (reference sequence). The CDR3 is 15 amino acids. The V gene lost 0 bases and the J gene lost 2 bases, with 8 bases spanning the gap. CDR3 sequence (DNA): TGTGCCAGCAGCTTGGGTGGGCTCAACACCGGGGAGCTGTTTTTT. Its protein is CASSLGGLNTGELFF. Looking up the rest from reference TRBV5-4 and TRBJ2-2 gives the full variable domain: ETGVTQSPTHLIKTRGQQVTLRCSSQSGHNTVSWYQQALGQGPQFIFQYYREEENGRGNFPPRFSGLQFPNYSSELNVNALELDDSALYLCASSLGGLNTGELFFGEGSRLTVL.

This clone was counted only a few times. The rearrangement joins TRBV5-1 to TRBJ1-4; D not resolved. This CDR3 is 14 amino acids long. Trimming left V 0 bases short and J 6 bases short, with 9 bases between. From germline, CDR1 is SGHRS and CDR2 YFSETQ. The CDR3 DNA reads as TGCGCCAGCAGCTTGGCCGGCGGGGATGAAAAACTGTTTTTT. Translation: CASSLAGGDEKLFF.

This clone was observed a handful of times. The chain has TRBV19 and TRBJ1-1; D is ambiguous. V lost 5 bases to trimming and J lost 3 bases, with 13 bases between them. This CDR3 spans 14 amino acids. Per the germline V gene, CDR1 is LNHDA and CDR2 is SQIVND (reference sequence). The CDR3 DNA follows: TGTGCCAGTAGTCCCTCCTCAGGTGACACTGAAGCTTTCTTT. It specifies CASSPSSGDTEAFF.

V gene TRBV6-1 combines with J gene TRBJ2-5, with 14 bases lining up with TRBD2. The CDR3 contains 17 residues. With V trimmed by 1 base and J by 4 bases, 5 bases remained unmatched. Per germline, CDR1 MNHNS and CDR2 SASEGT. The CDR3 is CASSEGTSGRMVETQYF. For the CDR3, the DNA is TGTGCCAGCAGTGAAGGGACTAGCGGGAGGATGGTAGAGACCCAGTACTTC.

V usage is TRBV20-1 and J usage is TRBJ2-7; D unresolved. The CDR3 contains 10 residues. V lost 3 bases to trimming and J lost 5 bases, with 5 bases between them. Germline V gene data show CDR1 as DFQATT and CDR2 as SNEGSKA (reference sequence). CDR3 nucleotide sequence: TGCAGTGCTAGCCACCACGAGCAGTACTTC. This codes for CSASHHEQYF.

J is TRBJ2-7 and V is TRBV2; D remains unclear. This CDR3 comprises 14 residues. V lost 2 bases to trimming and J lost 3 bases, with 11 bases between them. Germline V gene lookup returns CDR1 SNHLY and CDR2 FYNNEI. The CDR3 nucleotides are TGTGCCAGCAGTGAAAATGTGATTGACTACGAGCAGTACTTC. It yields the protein CASSENVIDYEQYF.

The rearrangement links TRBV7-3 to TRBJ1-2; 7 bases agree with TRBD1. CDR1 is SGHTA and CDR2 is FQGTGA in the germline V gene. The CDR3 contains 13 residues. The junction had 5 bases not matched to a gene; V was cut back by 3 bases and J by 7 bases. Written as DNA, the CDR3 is TGTGCCAGCAGCTTGGACAACAGGGGTGGCTACACCTTC. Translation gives CASSLDNRGGYTF.

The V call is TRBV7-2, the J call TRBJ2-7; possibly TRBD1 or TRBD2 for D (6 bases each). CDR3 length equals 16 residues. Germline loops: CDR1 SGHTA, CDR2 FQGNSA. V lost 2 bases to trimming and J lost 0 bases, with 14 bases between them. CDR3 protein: CASSLQGTRLSYEQYF. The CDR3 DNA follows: TGTGCCAGCAGCTTACAGGGGACTCGCCTCTCCTACGAGCAGTACTTC.